The clone carrying this T cell receptor (beta chain) came up many times. Its antigen remains unidentified. This record comes from a study of CD8 T cells in ankylosing spondylitis. General observations from the study: Disease-associated clones were reportedly significantly overrepresented in matched ankylosing spondylitis synovial fluid. Among TCR beta sequences, a motif of eight highly homologous variants appeared characteristic of ankylosing spondylitis blood.

Each CDR3 protein gets one entry after TCRdb re-called the 5' RACE reads with MiXCR. The table includes 350,000 or so distinct CDR3 sequences, 8% detected once. V lost 5 bases, J lost 7 bases, and 7 bases stayed unmatched. The CDR3 runs 15 residues. Germline-derived CDR1 and CDR2 are MGHRA and YSYEKL. The origin of this receptor is a male donor with ankylosing spondylitis. V is TRBV4-1 and J is TRBJ2-7; TRBD2 matches 14 bases. Source material: blood, either unsorted or a sorted T cell fraction (not recorded which). As DNA, the CDR3 is TGCGCCAGCAGCGGGGGACTAGCGGGAGTCGGGGAGCAGTACTTC. It is translated as CASSGGLAGVGEQYF.